In this sample, the clone carrying this T cell receptor (beta chain) turned up a few times. Healthy Caucasian individuals from Russia aged roughly 6 to 100 were enrolled as donors. Looked up from germline, CDR1 is MNHEY and CDR2 is SMNVEV (reference sequence). This CDR3 spans 14 amino acids. The V end lost 4 bases, the J end lost 3 bases, and 12 bases lay between the germline ends. These data come from a study of blood T cells in healthy people across ages. The use of a sample-barcoded 5' primer and a J-beta primer mix characterized a second PCR of about 7 to 12 cycles. TCRdb recomputed calls from the 5' RACE reads with MiXCR, one row per CDR3 protein. In the table there are fewer than 900,000 distinct CDR3 sequences, about 40% of which are singletons.

This sequence joins TRBV27 and TRBJ2-5; perhaps TRBD2 as D (5 bases). The sequenced material came from blood. The sequence derives from a woman aged 55-70 years in good health. CDR3 sequence reads: CASSSSGKKETQYF. The CDR3 DNA reads TGTGCCAGCAGTTCGTCCGGGAAGAAAGAGACCCAGTACTTC.